These T cell receptor beta chains were read from a single sample in a study of long-term antiretroviral therapy in people with HIV. Assay used: immunoSEQ multiplex PCR; TCRdb lists only in-frame clones, some missing. The data contain 20,000 to 30,000 clones, more than 75% of them seen just once; the ten biggest clones take up roughly 9%. Sequences were derived from unsorted PBMCs, sampled about 5 years after starting antiretroviral therapy. The receptors originated from a man in his forties with HIV. Each CDR3 is given with its conserved first and last residue. D genes are given only for firm matches. Clone size appears in some rows only: once, few, many, or a class for an expanded clone.

d_call: NA; clone_size: NA; v_call: TRBV5-6; j_call: TRBJ1-5; cdr3_aa: CASSFKNQPQHF; cdr3_nt: TGTGCCAGCAGCTTTAAGAATCAGCCCCAGCATTTT
d_call: NA; clone_size: NA; v_call: TRBV29-1; j_call: TRBJ1-2; cdr3_aa: CSVIQTHYGYTF; cdr3_nt: TGCAGCGTCATCCAGACTCACTATGGCTACACCTTC
d_call: NA; clone_size: NA; v_call: TRBV5-1; j_call: TRBJ2-1; cdr3_aa: CASSLRPDHEQFF; cdr3_nt: TGCGCCAGCAGCTTGAGGCCCGACCATGAGCAGTTCTTC
d_call: TRBD1; clone_size: NA; v_call: TRBV19; j_call: TRBJ1-5; cdr3_aa: CASRYKSTGTGGRSNQPQHF; cdr3_nt: TGTGCCAGTAGATACAAAAGTACCGGGACAGGGGGCAGGAGCAATCAGCCCCAGCATTTT
d_call: NA; clone_size: once; v_call: TRBV29-1; j_call: TRBJ2-7; cdr3_aa: CSVVGQEIYEQYF; cdr3_nt: TGCAGCGTTGTAGGGCAGGAGATATACGAGCAGTACTTC
d_call: NA; clone_size: NA; v_call: TRBV18; j_call: TRBJ1-5; cdr3_aa: CASSPQGPDQPQHF; cdr3_nt: TGTGCCAGCTCACCACAGGGTCCTGATCAGCCCCAGCATTTT
d_call: TRBD1; clone_size: NA; v_call: TRBV14; j_call: TRBJ1-2; cdr3_aa: CASSQDVRGQDYGYTF; cdr3_nt: TGTGCCAGCAGCCAAGATGTCAGGGGACAGGACTATGGCTACACCTTC
d_call: NA; clone_size: few; v_call: TRBV7-9; j_call: TRBJ1-1; cdr3_aa: CASSHSGEAFF; cdr3_nt: TGTGCCAGCAGCCATTCAGGGGAAGCTTTCTTT
d_call: NA; clone_size: NA; v_call: TRBV4-2; j_call: TRBJ2-5; cdr3_aa: CASSQGGGAERETQYF; cdr3_nt: TGTGCCAGCAGCCAAGGGGGGGGCGCCGAGAGAGAGACCCAGTACTTC
d_call: TRBD1; clone_size: NA; v_call: TRBV28; j_call: TRBJ1-4; cdr3_aa: CAGNNRGNEKLFF; cdr3_nt: TGTGCCGGAAACAACAGGGGTAATGAAAAACTGTTTTTT
d_call: NA; clone_size: NA; v_call: TRBV9; j_call: TRBJ1-1; cdr3_aa: CASSVDPDANTEAFF; cdr3_nt: TGTGCCAGCAGCGTAGATCCAGATGCGAACACTGAAGCTTTCTTT
d_call: TRBD1; clone_size: NA; v_call: TRBV6-1; j_call: TRBJ1-1; cdr3_aa: CASRESGTDEAFF; cdr3_nt: TGTGCCAGCAGGGAAAGCGGGACAGATGAAGCTTTCTTT
d_call: NA; clone_size: NA; v_call: TRBV19; j_call: TRBJ2-7; cdr3_aa: CASSVDGYSYEQYF; cdr3_nt: TGTGCCAGTAGTGTTGACGGCTACTCCTACGAGCAGTACTTC
d_call: NA; clone_size: NA; v_call: TRBV15; j_call: TRBJ2-1; cdr3_aa: CATSRDPGLLENEQFF; cdr3_nt: TGTGCCACCAGCAGGGACCCGGGACTTCTGGAAAATGAGCAGTTCTTC
d_call: TRBD1; clone_size: NA; v_call: TRBV18; j_call: TRBJ2-5; cdr3_aa: CASSHRTGNQETQYF; cdr3_nt: TGTGCCAGCTCGCACCGGACAGGGAACCAAGAGACCCAGTACTTC
d_call: TRBD1; clone_size: few; v_call: TRBV9; j_call: TRBJ2-1; cdr3_aa: CASSVQGDGAYNEQFF; cdr3_nt: TGTGCCAGCAGCGTTCAGGGGGACGGAGCATACAATGAGCAGTTCTTC
d_call: TRBD1; clone_size: NA; v_call: TRBV29-1; j_call: TRBJ2-7; cdr3_aa: CSVGNRGYEQYF; cdr3_nt: TGCAGCGTTGGGAACAGGGGTTACGAGCAGTACTTC
d_call: TRBD1; clone_size: NA; v_call: TRBV7-6; j_call: TRBJ2-7; cdr3_aa: CASSPGGQASNEQYF; cdr3_nt: TGTGCCAGCAGCCCAGGTGGACAGGCGTCGAACGAGCAGTACTTC
d_call: NA; clone_size: NA; v_call: TRBV18; j_call: TRBJ1-3; cdr3_aa: CASSFGQKGNTIYF; cdr3_nt: TGTGCCAGCTCATTCGGACAGAAAGGAAACACCATATATTTT
d_call: TRBD2; clone_size: NA; v_call: TRBV28; j_call: TRBJ2-7; cdr3_aa: CASSLPGLAGGNYEQYF; cdr3_nt: TGTGCCAGCAGCCTACCGGGACTAGCGGGGGGAAACTACGAGCAGTACTTC
d_call: TRBD2; clone_size: few; v_call: TRBV7-9; j_call: TRBJ2-7; cdr3_aa: CASSLREGEQYF; cdr3_nt: TGTGCCAGCAGCTTAAGGGAGGGAGAGCAGTACTTC
d_call: NA; clone_size: NA; v_call: TRBV19; j_call: TRBJ1-2; cdr3_aa: CASGNGGARGYTF; cdr3_nt: TGTGCCAGTGGTAATGGAGGGGCGAGGGGCTACACCTTC
d_call: NA; clone_size: NA; v_call: TRBV5-4; j_call: TRBJ1-1; cdr3_aa: CASFGGAGTEAFF; cdr3_nt: TGTGCCAGTTTCGGGGGGGCAGGGACTGAAGCTTTCTTT
d_call: TRBD1; clone_size: NA; v_call: TRBV2; j_call: TRBJ1-5; cdr3_aa: CASSPGTGAIQPQHF; cdr3_nt: TGTGCCAGCAGTCCCGGGACAGGGGCTATTCAGCCCCAGCATTTT
d_call: NA; clone_size: NA; v_call: TRBV29-1; j_call: TRBJ2-7; cdr3_aa: CSVWSGNSHEQYF; cdr3_nt: TGCAGCGTGTGGTCAGGGAACAGCCACGAGCAGTACTTC
d_call: NA; clone_size: NA; v_call: TRBV19; j_call: TRBJ1-4; cdr3_aa: CASSRHSRNEKLFF; cdr3_nt: TGTGCCAGTAGTAGACACAGTCGTAATGAAAAACTGTTTTTT
d_call: TRBD1; clone_size: NA; v_call: TRBV15; j_call: TRBJ1-3; cdr3_aa: CATLDRTGNTIYF; cdr3_nt: TGTGCCACCTTGGACAGGACTGGAAACACCATATATTTT
d_call: NA; clone_size: NA; v_call: TRBV6-5; j_call: TRBJ1-1; cdr3_aa: CASSRVNTEAFF; cdr3_nt: TGTGCCAGCAGCCGTGTAAACACTGAAGCTTTCTTT
d_call: NA; clone_size: NA; v_call: TRBV7-3; j_call: TRBJ2-1; cdr3_aa: CASSLGTLDGEQFF; cdr3_nt: TGTGCCAGCAGCTTAGGGACCCTAGACGGTGAGCAGTTCTTC
d_call: NA; clone_size: NA; v_call: TRBV2; j_call: TRBJ2-7; cdr3_aa: CASSEGTSSSYEQYF; cdr3_nt: TGTGCCAGCAGCGAGGGAACATCGAGCTCCTACGAGCAGTACTTC
d_call: NA; clone_size: NA; v_call: TRBV4-3; j_call: TRBJ1-4; cdr3_aa: CASSQDSSATNEKLFF; cdr3_nt: TGCGCCAGCAGCCAAGATTCGAGTGCAACTAATGAAAAACTGTTTTTT
d_call: NA; clone_size: NA; v_call: TRBV5-1; j_call: TRBJ1-1; cdr3_aa: CASSLRPTGNTEAFF; cdr3_nt: TGCGCCAGCAGCTTGCGGCCCACAGGTAACACTGAAGCTTTCTTT
d_call: NA; clone_size: NA; v_call: TRBV6-6; j_call: TRBJ1-3; cdr3_aa: CATTQPGNTIYF; cdr3_nt: TGTGCCACTACACAGCCTGGAAACACCATATATTTT
d_call: NA; clone_size: NA; v_call: TRBV5-1; j_call: TRBJ2-6; cdr3_aa: CASSLTGQTGANVLTF; cdr3_nt: TGCGCCAGCAGCTTGACAGGTCAGACTGGGGCCAACGTCCTGACTTTC
d_call: TRBD1; clone_size: NA; v_call: TRBV7-2; j_call: TRBJ2-7; cdr3_aa: CASSLSGQLGEQYF; cdr3_nt: TGTGCCAGCAGCTTATCGGGACAGTTGGGCGAGCAGTACTTC
d_call: TRBD1; clone_size: NA; v_call: TRBV11-2; j_call: TRBJ1-3; cdr3_aa: CASSLDPQGAAGNTIYF; cdr3_nt: TGTGCCAGCAGCTTAGATCCACAGGGGGCCGCTGGAAACACCATATATTTT
d_call: NA; clone_size: NA; v_call: TRBV28; j_call: TRBJ2-7; cdr3_aa: CASTSQGGPTHYEQYF; cdr3_nt: TGTGCCAGCACCTCGCAGGGGGGCCCTACCCACTACGAGCAGTACTTC
d_call: NA; clone_size: NA; v_call: TRBV29-1; j_call: TRBJ1-1; cdr3_aa: CSVVEVDTEAFF; cdr3_nt: TGCAGCGTTGTTGAGGTGGACACTGAAGCTTTCTTT
d_call: NA; clone_size: NA; v_call: TRBV21-1; j_call: TRBJ2-7; cdr3_aa: CASPGQTPTPYEQYF; cdr3_nt: TGTGCCAGCCCCGGGCAGACTCCTACCCCCTACGAGCAGTACTTC
d_call: NA; clone_size: once; v_call: TRBV10-3; j_call: TRBJ1-3; cdr3_aa: CAISESLGGLSGNTIYF; cdr3_nt: TGTGCCATCAGTGAGTCCTTGGGAGGGTTGAGTGGAAACACCATATATTTT
d_call: NA; clone_size: NA; v_call: TRBV5-1; j_call: TRBJ1-3; cdr3_aa: CASSPEPGATDTIYF; cdr3_nt: TGCGCCAGCAGCCCCGAACCGGGGGCCACGGACACCATATATTTT
d_call: NA; clone_size: NA; v_call: TRBV13; j_call: TRBJ1-2; cdr3_aa: CASSLRGSRAFYGYTF; cdr3_nt: TGTGCCAGCAGCTTAAGGGGCTCCCGGGCTTTCTATGGCTACACCTTC
d_call: NA; clone_size: NA; v_call: TRBV11-2; j_call: TRBJ2-7; cdr3_aa: CASTPGGLTYEQYF; cdr3_nt: TGTGCCAGCACCCCGGGCGGCTTAACCTACGAGCAGTACTTC
d_call: TRBD2; clone_size: NA; v_call: TRBV11-3; j_call: TRBJ2-7; cdr3_aa: CASSPGTSSHEQYF; cdr3_nt: TGTGCCAGCAGCCCCGGGACTAGTTCCCACGAGCAGTACTTC
d_call: NA; clone_size: once; v_call: TRBV10-1; j_call: TRBJ2-7; cdr3_aa: CASSESPFSEQYF; cdr3_nt: TGCGCCAGCAGTGAGTCACCTTTCTCCGAGCAGTACTTC